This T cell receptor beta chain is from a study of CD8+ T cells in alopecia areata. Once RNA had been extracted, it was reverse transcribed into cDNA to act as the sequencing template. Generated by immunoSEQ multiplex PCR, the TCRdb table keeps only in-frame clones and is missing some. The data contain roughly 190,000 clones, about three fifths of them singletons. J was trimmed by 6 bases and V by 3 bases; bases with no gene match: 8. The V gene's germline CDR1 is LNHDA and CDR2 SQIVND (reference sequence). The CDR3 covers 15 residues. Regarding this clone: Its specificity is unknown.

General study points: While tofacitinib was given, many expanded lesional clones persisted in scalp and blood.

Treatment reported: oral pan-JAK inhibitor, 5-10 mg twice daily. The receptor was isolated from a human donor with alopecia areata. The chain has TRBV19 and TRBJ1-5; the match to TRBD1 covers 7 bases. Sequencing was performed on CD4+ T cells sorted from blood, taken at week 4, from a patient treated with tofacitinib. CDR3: CASSIGTVGFQPQHF. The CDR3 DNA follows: TGTGCCAGTAGTATCGGGACAGTTGGCTTTCAGCCCCAGCATTTT. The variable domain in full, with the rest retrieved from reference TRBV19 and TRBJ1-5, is DGGITQSPKYLFRKEGQNVTLSCEQNLNHDAMYWYRQDPGQGLRLIYYSQIVNDFQKGDIAEGYSVSREKKESFPLTVTSAQKNPTAFYLCASSIGTVGFQPQHFGDGTRLSIL.